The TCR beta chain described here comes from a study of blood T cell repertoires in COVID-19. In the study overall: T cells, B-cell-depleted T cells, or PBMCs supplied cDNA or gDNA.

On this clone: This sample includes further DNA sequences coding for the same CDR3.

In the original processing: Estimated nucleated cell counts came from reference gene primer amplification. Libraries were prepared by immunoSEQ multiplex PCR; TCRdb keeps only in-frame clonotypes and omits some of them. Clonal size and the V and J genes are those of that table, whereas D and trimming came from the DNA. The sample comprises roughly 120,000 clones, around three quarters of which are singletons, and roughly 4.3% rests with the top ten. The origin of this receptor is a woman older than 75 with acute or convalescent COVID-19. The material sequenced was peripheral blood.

CDR3 loop: CAWSVQGTEAFF. CDR3 nucleotides: TGTGCCTGGAGTGTCCAGGGCACTGAAGCTTTCTTT. The chain couples TRBV30 to TRBJ1-1, with D perhaps matching TRBD1 (5 bases). Germline CDR1 GTSNPN, CDR2 SVGIG (reference sequence). CDR3 length equals 12 residues. V was pared by 0 bases and J by 4 bases, with 6 bases between.